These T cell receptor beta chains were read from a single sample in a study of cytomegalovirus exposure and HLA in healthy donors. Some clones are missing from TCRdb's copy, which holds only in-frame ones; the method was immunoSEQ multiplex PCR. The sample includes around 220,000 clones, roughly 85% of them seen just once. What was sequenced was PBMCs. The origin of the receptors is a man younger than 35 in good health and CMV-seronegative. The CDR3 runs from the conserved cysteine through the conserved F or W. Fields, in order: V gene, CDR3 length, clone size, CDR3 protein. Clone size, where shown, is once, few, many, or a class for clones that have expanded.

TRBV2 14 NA CASRDTYRNTEAFF
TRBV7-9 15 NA CASSDPGQGRNEQYF
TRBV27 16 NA CASSPWTGVDKETQYF
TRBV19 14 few CASSQGQGRQPQHF
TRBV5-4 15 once CASSLAKVTGTEAFF
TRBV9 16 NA CASSVAPAGGAYEQYF
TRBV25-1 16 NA CASSERGHEPPYEQHF
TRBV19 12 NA CASKREGDTQYF
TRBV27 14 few CASSLSGSSYEQYF
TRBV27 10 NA CASREEKLFF
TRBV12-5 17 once CASGPPLRMSEADTQYF
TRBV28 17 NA CASSLWTFWERTDTQYF
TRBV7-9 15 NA CASSLGAGVGSPLHF
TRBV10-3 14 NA CAISESVLRFGQYF
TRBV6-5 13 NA CASSHREGYEQYF
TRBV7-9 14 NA CASSSTVSTDTQYF
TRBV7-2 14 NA CASSLDGSGYEQYF
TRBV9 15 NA CASSVAATRDYEQYF
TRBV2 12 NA CASVGHSYEQYF
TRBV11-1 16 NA CASSLFGSPDQETQYF
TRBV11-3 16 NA CASSSGRRLSTDTQYF
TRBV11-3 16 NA CASSLGRQLGAETQYF
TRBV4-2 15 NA CASSQTSGPKNIQYF
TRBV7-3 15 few CASSLNWGETGELFF
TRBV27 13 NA CASSLGGDTEAFF
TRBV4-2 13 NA CASSPGLPDIQYF
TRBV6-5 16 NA CASSSPFTGRNTEAFF
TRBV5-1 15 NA CASSLDGSSYNEQFF
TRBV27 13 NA CASSLGQIYEQYF
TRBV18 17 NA CASSRGSPGLAKDTQYF
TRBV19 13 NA CASSIGRTSEAFF